This T cell receptor beta chain was recorded in a study of graft-versus-host responses after intestinal transplantation. Turning to the study itself: Grafts were multivisceral, liver-intestinal, or isolated intestinal.

Data came from immunoSEQ multiplex PCR; TCRdb stores just in-frame clones and leaves some out. The sample contains over 10,000 clones, roughly four fifths of which appear only once. V was shortened by 1 base and J by 5 bases, with 15 bases between the two germline ends. CDR1 is SGHNT and CDR2 is YYREEE in the germline V gene (reference sequence). This CDR3 comprises 15 residues. The sample holds a few counts of this clone. Sequenced material: PBMCs, taken after intestinal transplantation. The receptor was isolated from a human patient who received an intestinal transplant, so some T cells may come from the graft donor. J is TRBJ2-5 and V is TRBV5-4; D might be TRBD2 (6 bases). CDR3 sequence (DNA): TGTGCCAGCAGCTTGTCGAGCCGGGCGGGGGAGACCCAGTACTTC. This encodes CASSLSSRAGETQYF.